One sample yielded the 20 T cell receptor beta chains listed below, sequenced in a study of CD8+CD57+ T cells in acquired aplastic anemia. Sequencing was done on patients that had shown CD8+CD57+ cell expansion by flow cytometry. Genomic DNA constituted the template upon which TCR beta VDJ and CDR3 profiling was performed. MiXCR, applied by TCRdb to the reads, yields one record per CDR3 protein. Among a few hundred thousand distinct CDR3 sequences listed, about half were seen once. Sequenced material: sorted CD4+, CD8+, or CD8+CD57+ T cells (not recorded which) from PBMCs. The receptors originated from a human donor with aplastic anemia.

This clonotype was observed a handful of times. V is TRBV5-1 and J is TRBJ1-2; D perhaps matches TRBD1 (6 bases). This CDR3 contains 16 residues. V lost 0 bases and J lost 4, with 16 bases in between. Looked up from germline, CDR1 is SGHRS and CDR2 is YFSETQ. This CDR3 reads CASSLAGSRGAYGYTF. The CDR3, as DNA: TGCGCCAGCAGCTTGGCGGGCTCGCGGGGGGCCTATGGCTACACCTTC.

J is TRBJ1-4 and V is TRBV7-9; D uncertain. The V and J ends lost 0 bases and 0 bases respectively, with 8 bases between them. The CDR3 has 16 amino acids. Germline V gene sequence: CDR1 SEHNR, CDR2 FQNEAQ (reference sequence). This CDR3 reads CASSLAAVATNEKLFF. For the CDR3, the DNA is TGTGCCAGCAGCTTAGCGGCCGTTGCAACTAATGAAAAACTGTTTTTT.

This chain uses TRBV7-9 with TRBJ2-7; no definite D call. The CDR3 contains 10 residues. V gave up 9 bases and J gave up 3 bases, with 6 bases separating them. Germline-derived CDR1 and CDR2 are SEHNR and FQNEAQ (reference sequence). CDR3 in DNA: TGTGCCAGGCGAGACTACGAGCAGTACTTC. It yields the protein CARRDYEQYF.

In regard to this clonotype: A much more abundant neighbour one base away suggests this may be a read error. V usage is TRBV6-6 and J usage is TRBJ2-3; D possibly corresponds to TRBD2 (6 bases). Germline lookup yields CDR1 MNHNY and CDR2 SVGAGI (reference sequence). V was trimmed by 5 bases and J by 8 bases, leaving 14 bases between them. CDR3 size: 13 residues. The CDR3 loop is CASSPAGSGTQYF. CDR3 DNA sequence: TGTGCCAGCAGTCCGGCGGGATCAGGTACGCAGTATTTT.

This sequence joins TRBV29-1 and TRBJ1-5, with 8 positions matching TRBD1. There are 13 residues in the CDR3. Germline CDR1 is SQVTM and CDR2 is ANQGSEA. Trimming removed 5 bases from V and 4 bases from J; junction bases left unmatched: 4. The CDR3 spells CSVTDRGNQPQHF. The CDR3 coding sequence is TGCAGCGTTACTGACAGGGGAAATCAGCCCCAGCATTTT.

The rearrangement uses TRBV19 and TRBJ1-5; D is perhaps TRBD1 (6 bases). V lost 4 bases and J lost 1, with 8 bases in between. The CDR3 runs 14 residues. CDR1 LNHDA and CDR2 SQIVND come from the germline V gene (reference sequence). This CDR3 is CASSTRGSNQPQHF. In DNA, the CDR3 is TGTGCCAGTAGTACAAGGGGGAGCAATCAGCCCCAGCATTTT.

The V gene is TRBV20-1, the J gene TRBJ2-7; TRBD1 aligns across 8 bases. Trimming removed 4 bases from V and 3 bases from J; junction bases left unmatched: 5. Germline V gene data show CDR1 as DFQATT and CDR2 as SNEGSKA (reference sequence). The CDR3 loop spans 13 amino acids. Written as DNA, the CDR3 is TGCAGTGCTAACGGACAGGGAGTCTACGAGCAGTACTTC. It is translated as CSANGQGVYEQYF.

This clonotype appeared many times. The rearrangement joins TRBV7-2 to TRBJ1-4; D is uncertain. This CDR3 spans 13 amino acids. From germline, CDR1 is SGHTA and CDR2 FQGNSA. V gave up 5 bases and J gave up 4 bases, with 8 bases separating them. The CDR3 sequence: CASSSGINEKLFF. The CDR3 DNA reads as TGTGCCAGCAGCAGCGGGATTAATGAAAAACTGTTTTTT.

This clonotype came up many times. The rearrangement links TRBV5-1 to TRBJ2-1; a possible D gene is TRBD2 (5 bases). Germline CDR1 is SGHRS and CDR2 is YFSETQ. This CDR3 comprises 14 residues. With 4 bases removed from V and 6 bases from J, the gap between germline ends came to 14 bases. The CDR3 region has the DNA TGCGCCAGCAGCGGAGGCTCGGGCGTCAATGAGCAGTTCTTC. This gives the protein CASSGGSGVNEQFF.

Only a few counts were recorded for this clonotype. The V and J genes are TRBV12-3 or TRBV12-4 and TRBJ2-5, with D perhaps given as TRBD1 or TRBD2 (5 bases each). V dropped 3 bases and J dropped 3 bases, with 8 bases sitting between them. There are 13 residues in the CDR3. As DNA, the CDR3 is TGTGCCAGCAGTTTTGGGGGAAAAGAGACCCAGTACTTC. It codes for CASSFGGKETQYF.

The V and J genes are TRBV9 and TRBJ1-2, with 8 bases matching TRBD1. This CDR3 contains 16 residues. V dropped 0 bases and J dropped 3; count of bases not matched to a gene: 7. CDR1 is SGDLS and CDR2 is YYNGEE in the germline V gene. CDR3 nucleotides: TGTGCCAGCAGCGTAGGAGGTCAGGGGGCGGACTATGGCTACACCTTC. This sequence encodes CASSVGGQGADYGYTF.

The V gene is TRBV10-1, the J gene TRBJ2-7; 8 bases align to TRBD1. The V segment lost 7 bases and the J segment 1 base; nucleotides outside the gene matches: 9. In germline, CDR1 is WNHNN, CDR2 SYGVQD (reference sequence). The CDR3 loop spans 15 amino acids. The CDR3, as DNA: TGCGCCAGCACCTCCAGGGGGCGAGGATCCTACGAGCAGTACTTC. Amino acids: CASTSRGRGSYEQYF.

In its sample, this clonotype was seen many times. This chain links TRBV5-8 with TRBJ1-6; possibly TRBD1 for D (5 bases). Per germline, CDR1 SGHTS and CDR2 YDEGEE. The CDR3 runs to 17 residues. Trimming stripped 0 bases from V and 11 bases from J, with 21 bases between. For the CDR3, the DNA is TGTGCCAGCAGCTTGGGAAGTGATCGGGGGGGGGGAGCACCCCTCCACTTT. Encoded protein: CASSLGSDRGGGAPLHF.

This sequence joins TRBV24-1 and TRBJ2-7; D perhaps matches TRBD1 (6 bases). Germline V lookup: CDR1 KGHDR, CDR2 SFDVKD. The CDR3 loop spans 13 amino acids. V dropped 10 bases and J dropped 2 bases, with 14 bases sitting between them. The CDR3, as DNA: TGTGCCACTAGTAGACGGACAGCCTACGAGCAGTACTTC. Its protein product is CATSRRTAYEQYF.

This clonotype was detected ten times or more. The chain links TRBV5-1 to TRBJ1-2, with TRBD1 matching 9 bases. The V and J ends lost 4 bases and 8 bases, in that order; junction bases with no gene match: 9. This CDR3 contains 14 residues. Germline V CDR1 and CDR2: SGHRS, YFSETQ. The CDR3 DNA is TGCGCCAGCAGCGCCGGACAGGGGTCTTGGGGCTACACCTTC. This encodes CASSAGQGSWGYTF.

Ten or more counts support this clonotype. The chain is built from TRBV6-5 and TRBJ1-2; D might be TRBD1 (5 bases). The CDR3 consists of 14 residues. V gave up 2 bases and J gave up 5 bases, with 12 bases separating them. Germline V lookup: CDR1 MNHEY, CDR2 SVGAGI. The CDR3 DNA is TGTGCCAGCAGTTACAGGGGCTCAGGATATGGCTACACCTTC. It specifies CASSYRGSGYGYTF.

On this clonotype: A read error is possible here, since a much larger clone lies one base away. The chain joins TRBV19 to TRBJ1-2; no definite D call. This CDR3 is built from 10 residues. Germline-derived CDR1 and CDR2 are LNHDA and SQIVND (reference sequence). CDR3 DNA: TGTGCCGGTAGTATTCAGGGCTACACCTTC. The encoded protein is CAGSIQGYTF.

This clonotype appeared a few times. A read error may account for a junction end that differs from germline. The chain is built from TRBV5-1 and TRBJ2-1; 8 bases line up with TRBD1. From germline, CDR1 is SGHRS and CDR2 YFSETQ. The CDR3 is 15 amino acids. The CDR3 region has the DNA TGTGCCAGCAGCTTGGGACAGGCCGCCTACAATGAGCAGTTCTTC. This encodes CASSLGQAAYNEQFF. The full variable domain, its missing parts supplied by reference TRBV5-1 and TRBJ2-1, is KAGVTQTPRYLIKTRGQQVTLSCSPISGHRSVSWYQQTPGQGLQFLFEYFSETQRNKGNFPGRFSGRQFSNSRSEMNVSTLELGDSALYLCASSLGQAAYNEQFFGPGTRLTVL.

This clonotype was seen ten or more times. The V gene is TRBV7-8, the J gene TRBJ1-3; D may be TRBD1 (6 bases). V lost 5 bases and J 0 bases, leaving 29 bases between the germline ends. The CDR3 runs to 21 residues. Germline assignment: CDR1 SGHVS and CDR2 FQNEAQ. CDR3 residues: CASSPAGADSYLSLSGNTIYF. In DNA, the CDR3 is TGTGCCAGCAGCCCCGCCGGTGCGGACAGCTATCTTTCGCTCTCTGGAAACACCATATATTTT.

This sequence joins TRBV12-3 or TRBV12-4 and TRBJ2-7; 10 bases agree with TRBD1. This CDR3 comprises 14 residues. The V and J ends lost 6 bases and 6 bases, in that order; junction bases with no gene match: 8. The CDR3, as DNA: TGTGCCAGCAGGATGACAGGGGGCGCGGGCGAGCAGTACTTC. This encodes CASRMTGGAGEQYF.